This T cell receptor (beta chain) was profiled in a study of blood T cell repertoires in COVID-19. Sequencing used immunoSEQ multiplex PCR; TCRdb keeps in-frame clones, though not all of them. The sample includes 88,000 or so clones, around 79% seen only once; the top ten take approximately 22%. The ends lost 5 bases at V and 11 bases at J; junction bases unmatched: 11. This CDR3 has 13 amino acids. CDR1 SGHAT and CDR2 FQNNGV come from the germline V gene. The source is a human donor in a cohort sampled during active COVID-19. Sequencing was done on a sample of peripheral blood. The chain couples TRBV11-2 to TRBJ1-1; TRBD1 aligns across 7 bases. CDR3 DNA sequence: TGTGCCAGCAGCCCCCATATTCAGGGGGTGGCTTTCTTT. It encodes CASSPHIQGVAFF.